This T cell receptor (beta chain) was identified during a study of T cells in Graves' hyperthyroidism and ophthalmopathy. The length of the CDR3 is 17 residues. Trimming left V 1 base short and J 2 bases short, with 15 bases between. Germline loops: CDR1 LNHDA, CDR2 SQIVND (reference sequence). What was amplified from RNA transcripts were TCR beta CDR3 regions. First-round RT-PCR targeting the TCR CDR3 was performed with the HTBI primer set. TCRdb reprocessed the multiplex PCR reads via MiXCR and lists one record per CDR3 protein. In the table there are some 350,000 distinct CDR3 sequences, approximately 14% of which are singletons.

This TCR derives from a woman in her late teens or twenties with Graves' hyperthyroidism that later progressed to Graves' ophthalmopathy. The sample was blood. The chain carries TRBV19 and TRBJ2-1; the D gene is possibly TRBD2 (6 bases). CDR3 bases: TGTGCCAGTAGTATAGGGAATCCCGGGAGCCCCTACAATGAGCAGTTCTTC. Protein sequence: CASSIGNPGSPYNEQFF.